The clone carrying this T cell receptor (beta chain) was detected a few times. Its matching antigen is unknown. Naive CD8 T cells underwent sorting with the CD8+CD4-CCR7+CD45RA+ definition. One entry per CDR3 protein results from TCRdb running MiXCR on the PCR reads. The sample holds about 630,000 distinct CDR3 sequences; 25% are singletons and the top ten take about 0.81%. This entry comes from a study of molecular identifiers for immune sequencing clone quantification. In the study overall: Replicate RNA from roughly 20,000 or 100,000 naive CD8 T cells formed five aliquots; four were sequenced.

Study-level points and caveats: Spiked-in Jurkat TCR RNA corresponding to one cell was reported as detectable against about 1 million naive cells.

The sequence derives from a human donor in good health. Some libraries in this study had Jurkat cell RNA spiked in. The sequenced sample was naive CD8+ T cells from blood, with Jurkat cell RNA spiked in. The sample's subset: FACS-sorted CD8+CD4-CCR7+CD45RA+ naive T cells.

CDR3 DNA: TGTGCCAGCAGCTTCTACAGGGCGACCTACGAGCAGTACTTC. Translated, it gives CASSFYRATYEQYF. This chain joins TRBV7-2 and TRBJ2-7, with D maybe TRBD1 (6 bases). Deletions cut 3 bases from V and 2 bases from J, with 11 bases between. Germline CDR1 and CDR2: SGHTA and FQGNSA. This CDR3 region has 14 residues.